Presented here are 5 T cell receptor beta chains from one specimen sequenced in a study of blood T cell repertoires in COVID-19. Here immunoSEQ multiplex PCR was the method, and the copy in TCRdb shows in-frame clones only, minus some. The sample includes roughly 190,000 clones, roughly 80% of them seen just once. The specimen sequenced was PBMCs or T cells enriched from blood (not recorded which). The receptors derive from a woman aged 55-70 years with acute COVID-19.

The gene calls are TRBV27 and TRBJ2-2; 11 nucleotides agree with TRBD2. This CDR3 spans 15 amino acids. J gave up 6 bases and V 3 bases, and 3 bases lay outside the gene matches. Germline V gene sequence: CDR1 MNHEY, CDR2 SMNVEV (reference sequence). The CDR3 DNA is TGTGCCAGCAGTTTTCAGACTAGCGGGGCCGGGGAGCTGTTTTTT. Translated: CASSFQTSGAGELFF.

Note on this clone: The same CDR3 also results from other DNA sequences found in this sample. The chain joins TRBV12-3 or TRBV12-4 to TRBJ1-5, with D possibly matching TRBD1 (6 bases). The CDR3 loop spans 13 amino acids. V dropped 3 bases and J dropped 4 bases, with 7 bases sitting between them. The CDR3 nucleotides read TGTGCCAGCAGTTTCAGGGGAAATCAGCCCCAGCATTTT. This codes for CASSFRGNQPQHF.

This sequence joins TRBV27 and TRBJ2-3; the D gene is possibly TRBD1 (6 bases). Trimming took 7 bases from V and 4 from J, leaving 12 bases between them. The CDR3 extends over 13 amino acids. CDR1 and CDR2 from the germline V gene are MNHEY and SMNVEV (reference sequence). DNA for the CDR3: TGTGCCAGCACCCTTAGGGGGTCAGATACGCAGTATTTT. This codes for CASTLRGSDTQYF.

The chain has TRBV30 and TRBJ1-4; TRBD1 matches 7 bases. Germline CDR1 GTSNPN, CDR2 SVGIG (reference sequence). The V segment lost 3 bases and the J segment 7 bases; nucleotides outside the gene matches: 14. CDR3 size: 16 residues. The CDR3, as DNA: TGTGCCTGGAGGGGCCGGGACAGCGTTCGAACTGAAAAACTGTTTTTT. Translating gives CAWRGRDSVRTEKLFF.

V gene TRBV5-4 combines with J gene TRBJ2-1, with 9 nucleotides matching TRBD2. Unmatched junction bases numbered 0, after V lost 0 bases and J lost 2 bases. The germline gives CDR1 SGHNT, CDR2 YYREEE (reference sequence). The CDR3 loop spans 15 amino acids. The chain's CDR3 is CASSLGGGAYNEQFF. The CDR3 bases are TGTGCCAGCAGCTTGGGCGGGGGGGCCTACAATGAGCAGTTCTTC.